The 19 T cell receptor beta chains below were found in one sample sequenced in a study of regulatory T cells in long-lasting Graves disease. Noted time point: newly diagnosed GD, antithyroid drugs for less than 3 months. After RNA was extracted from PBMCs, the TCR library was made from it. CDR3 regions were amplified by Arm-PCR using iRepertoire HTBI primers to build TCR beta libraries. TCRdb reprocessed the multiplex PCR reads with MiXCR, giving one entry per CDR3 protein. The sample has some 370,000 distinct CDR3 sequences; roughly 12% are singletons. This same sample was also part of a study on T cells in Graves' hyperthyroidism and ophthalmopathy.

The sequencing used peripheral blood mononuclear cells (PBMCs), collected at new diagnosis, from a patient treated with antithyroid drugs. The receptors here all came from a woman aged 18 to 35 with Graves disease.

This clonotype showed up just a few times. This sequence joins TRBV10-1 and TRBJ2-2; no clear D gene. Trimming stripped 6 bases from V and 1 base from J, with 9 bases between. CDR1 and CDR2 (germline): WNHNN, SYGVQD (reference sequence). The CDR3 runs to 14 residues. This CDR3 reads CASRQQVNTGELFF. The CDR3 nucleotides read TGCGCCAGCAGGCAGCAGGTGAACACCGGGGAGCTGTTTTTT.

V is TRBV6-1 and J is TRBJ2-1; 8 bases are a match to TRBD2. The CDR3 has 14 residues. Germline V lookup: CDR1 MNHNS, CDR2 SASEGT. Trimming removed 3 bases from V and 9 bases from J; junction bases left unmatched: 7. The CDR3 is CASSELTSDSEQFF. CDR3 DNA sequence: TGTGCCAGCAGTGAGCTGACTAGCGACTCTGAGCAGTTCTTC.

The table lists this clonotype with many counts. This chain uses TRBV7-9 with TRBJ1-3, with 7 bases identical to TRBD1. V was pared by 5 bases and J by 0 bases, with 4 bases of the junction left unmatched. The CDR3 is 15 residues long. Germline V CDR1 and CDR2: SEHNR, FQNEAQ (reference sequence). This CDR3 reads CASSIRQGSGNTIYF. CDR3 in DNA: TGTGCCAGCAGCATAAGACAGGGCTCTGGAAACACCATATATTTT.

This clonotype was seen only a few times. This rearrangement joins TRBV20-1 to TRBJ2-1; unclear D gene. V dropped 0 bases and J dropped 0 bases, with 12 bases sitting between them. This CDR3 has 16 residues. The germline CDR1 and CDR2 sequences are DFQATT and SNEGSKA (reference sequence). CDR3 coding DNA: TGCAGTGCTAGAGATCTTACGGCCAGCTCCTACAATGAGCAGTTCTTC. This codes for CSARDLTASSYNEQFF.

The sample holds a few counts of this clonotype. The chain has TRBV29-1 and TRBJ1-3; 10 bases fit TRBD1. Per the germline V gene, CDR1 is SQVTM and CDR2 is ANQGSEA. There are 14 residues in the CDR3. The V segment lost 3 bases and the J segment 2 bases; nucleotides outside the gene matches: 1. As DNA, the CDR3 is TGCAGCGTTGACGGGACAGGGGCTGGAAACACCATATATTTT. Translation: CSVDGTGAGNTIYF.

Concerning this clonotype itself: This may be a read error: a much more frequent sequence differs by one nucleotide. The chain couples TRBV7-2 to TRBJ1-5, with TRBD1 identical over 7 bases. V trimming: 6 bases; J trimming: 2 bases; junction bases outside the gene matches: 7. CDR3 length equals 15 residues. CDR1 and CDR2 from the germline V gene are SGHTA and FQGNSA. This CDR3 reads CASSGMTGRNQPQHF. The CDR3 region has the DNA TGTGCCAGCAGTGGCATGACAGGGCGCAATCAGCCCCAGCATTTT.

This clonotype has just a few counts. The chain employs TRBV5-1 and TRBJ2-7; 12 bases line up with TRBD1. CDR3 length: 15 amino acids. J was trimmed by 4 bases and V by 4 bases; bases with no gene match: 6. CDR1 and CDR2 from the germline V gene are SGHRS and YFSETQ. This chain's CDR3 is CASSPGTGGEYEQYV. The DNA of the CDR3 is TGCGCCAGCAGCCCCGGGACAGGGGGCGAATACGAGCAGTACGTC.

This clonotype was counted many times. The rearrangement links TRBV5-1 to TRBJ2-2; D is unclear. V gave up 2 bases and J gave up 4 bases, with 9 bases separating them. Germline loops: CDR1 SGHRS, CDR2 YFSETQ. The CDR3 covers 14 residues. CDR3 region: CASSFLIRTGELFF. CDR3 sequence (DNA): TGCGCCAGCAGCTTCTTAATACGCACCGGGGAGCTGTTTTTT.

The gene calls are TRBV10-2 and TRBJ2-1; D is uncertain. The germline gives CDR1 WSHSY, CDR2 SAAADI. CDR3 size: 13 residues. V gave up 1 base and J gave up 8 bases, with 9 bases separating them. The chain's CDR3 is CASSEFQVDEQFF. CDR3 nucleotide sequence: TGCGCCAGCAGTGAGTTTCAGGTGGATGAGCAGTTCTTC.

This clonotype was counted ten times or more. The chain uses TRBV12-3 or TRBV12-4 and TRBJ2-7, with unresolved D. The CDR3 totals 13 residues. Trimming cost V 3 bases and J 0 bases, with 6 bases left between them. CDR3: CASSFGLSYEQYF. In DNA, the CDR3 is TGTGCCAGCAGTTTTGGTCTCTCCTACGAGCAGTACTTC.

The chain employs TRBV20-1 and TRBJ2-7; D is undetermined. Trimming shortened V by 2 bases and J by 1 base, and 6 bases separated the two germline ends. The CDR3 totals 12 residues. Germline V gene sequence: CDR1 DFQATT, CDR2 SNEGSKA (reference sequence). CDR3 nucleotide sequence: TGCAGTGCTAGAATCAGGTCCTACGAGCAGTACTTC. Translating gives CSARIRSYEQYF.

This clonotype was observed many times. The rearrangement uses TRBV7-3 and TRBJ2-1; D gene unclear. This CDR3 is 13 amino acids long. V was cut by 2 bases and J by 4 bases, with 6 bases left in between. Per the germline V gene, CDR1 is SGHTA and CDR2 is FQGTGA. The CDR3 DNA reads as TGTGCCAGCAGCTTAGGGAAATACAATGAGCAGTTCTTC. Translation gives CASSLGKYNEQFF.

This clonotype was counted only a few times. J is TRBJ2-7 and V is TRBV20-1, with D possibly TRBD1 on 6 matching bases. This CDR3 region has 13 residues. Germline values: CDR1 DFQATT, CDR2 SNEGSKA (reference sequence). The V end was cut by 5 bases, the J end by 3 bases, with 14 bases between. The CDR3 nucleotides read TGCAGTGCTCTACAGGGAATACTCTACGAGCAGTACTTC. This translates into CSALQGILYEQYF.

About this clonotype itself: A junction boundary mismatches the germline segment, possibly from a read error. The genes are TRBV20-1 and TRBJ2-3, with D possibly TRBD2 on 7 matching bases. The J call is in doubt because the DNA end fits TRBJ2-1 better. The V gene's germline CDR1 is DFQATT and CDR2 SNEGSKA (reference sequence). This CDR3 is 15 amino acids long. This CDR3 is CSASRGRDYQNGQFF. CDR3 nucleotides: TGCAGTGCTAGTCGGGGGCGGGACTACCAGAATGGGCAGTTCTTC.

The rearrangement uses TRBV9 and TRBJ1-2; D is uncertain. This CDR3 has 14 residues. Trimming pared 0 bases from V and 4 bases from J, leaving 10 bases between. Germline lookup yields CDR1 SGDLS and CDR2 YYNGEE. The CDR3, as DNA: TGTGCCAGCAGCGTAGGTTTCAGAACCTATGGCTACACCTTC. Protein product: CASSVGFRTYGYTF.

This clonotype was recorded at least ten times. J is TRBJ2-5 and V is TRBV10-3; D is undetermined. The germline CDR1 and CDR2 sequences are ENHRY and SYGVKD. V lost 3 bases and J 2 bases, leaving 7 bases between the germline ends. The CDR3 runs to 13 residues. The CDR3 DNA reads TGTGCCATCAGTGACGGATTACAAGAGACCCAGTACTTC. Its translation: CAISDGLQETQYF.

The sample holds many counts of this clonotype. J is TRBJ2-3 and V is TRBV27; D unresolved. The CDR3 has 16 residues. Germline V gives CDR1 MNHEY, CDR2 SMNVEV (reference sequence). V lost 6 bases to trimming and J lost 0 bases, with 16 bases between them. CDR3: CASSPRYILSTDTQYF. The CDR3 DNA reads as TGTGCCAGCAGCCCCCGGTATATTCTTAGCACAGATACGCAGTATTTT.

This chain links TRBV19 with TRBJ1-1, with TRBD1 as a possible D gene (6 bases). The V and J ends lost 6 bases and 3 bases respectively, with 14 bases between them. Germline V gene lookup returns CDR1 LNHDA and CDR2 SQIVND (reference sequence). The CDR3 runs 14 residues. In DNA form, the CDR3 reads TGTGCCAGTAGAAAGACGAGGGGGGACACTGAAGCTTTCTTT. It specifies CASRKTRGDTEAFF. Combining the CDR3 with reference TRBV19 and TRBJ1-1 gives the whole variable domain DGGITQSPKYLFRKEGQNVTLSCEQNLNHDAMYWYRQDPGQGLRLIYYSQIVNDFQKGDIAEGYSVSREKKESFPLTVTSAQKNPTAFYLCASRKTRGDTEAFFGQGTRLTVV.

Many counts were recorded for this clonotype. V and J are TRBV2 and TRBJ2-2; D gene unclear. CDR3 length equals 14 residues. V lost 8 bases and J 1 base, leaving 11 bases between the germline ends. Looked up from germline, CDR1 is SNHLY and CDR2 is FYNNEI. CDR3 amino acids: CASSTEKNTGELFF. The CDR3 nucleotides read TGTGCCAGCTCTACAGAAAAGAACACCGGGGAGCTGTTTTTT. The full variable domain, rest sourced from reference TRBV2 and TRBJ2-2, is EPEVTQTPSHQVTQMGQEVILRCVPISNHLYFYWYRQILGQKVEFLVSFYNNEISEKSEIFDDQFSVERPDGSNFTLKIRSTKLEDSAMYFCASSTEKNTGELFFGEGSRLTVL.